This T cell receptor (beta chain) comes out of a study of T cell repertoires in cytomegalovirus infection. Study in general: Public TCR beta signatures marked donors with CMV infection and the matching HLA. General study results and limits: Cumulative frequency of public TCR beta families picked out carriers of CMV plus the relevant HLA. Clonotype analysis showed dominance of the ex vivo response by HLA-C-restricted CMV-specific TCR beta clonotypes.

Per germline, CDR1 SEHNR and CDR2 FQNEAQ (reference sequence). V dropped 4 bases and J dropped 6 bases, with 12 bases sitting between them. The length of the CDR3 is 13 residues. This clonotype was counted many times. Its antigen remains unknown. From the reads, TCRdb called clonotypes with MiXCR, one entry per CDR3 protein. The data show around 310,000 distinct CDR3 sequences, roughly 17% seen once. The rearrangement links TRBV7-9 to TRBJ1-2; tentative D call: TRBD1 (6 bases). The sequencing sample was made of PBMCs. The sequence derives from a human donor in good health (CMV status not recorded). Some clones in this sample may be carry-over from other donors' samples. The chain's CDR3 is CASSSGAPNGYTF. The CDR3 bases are TGTGCCAGCAGCTCGGGGGCGCCGAATGGCTACACCTTC. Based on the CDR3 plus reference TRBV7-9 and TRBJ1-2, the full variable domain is DTGVSQNPRHKITKRGQNVTFRCDPISEHNRLYWYRQTLGQGPEFLTYFQNEAQLEKSRLLSDRFSAERPKGSFSTLEIQRTEQGDSAMYLCASSSGAPNGYTFGSGTRLTVV.